This TCR beta chain is drawn from a study of CD8 T cells in ankylosing spondylitis. Notes on the study in general: Blood from ankylosing spondylitis patients appeared to carry a characteristic roughly eight-variant TCR beta motif. From matched ankylosing spondylitis synovial fluid, disease-linked clones were reportedly recovered at significantly enriched levels.

The CDR3 spans 15 residues. Germline assignment: CDR1 DFQATT and CDR2 SNEGSKA (reference sequence). J was trimmed by 1 base and V by 2 bases; bases with no gene match: 6. TCRdb called the 5' RACE reads again in MiXCR, with one record for every CDR3 protein. The table includes 250,000 to 300,000 distinct CDR3 sequences, around 18% detected once. This clonotype has more than one count but fewer than ten. The antigen remains undetermined. The sequenced sample was blood, either unsorted or a sorted T cell fraction (not recorded which). The receptor was isolated from a male donor with ankylosing spondylitis or in good health (not recorded which). V is TRBV20-1 and J is TRBJ1-2, with TRBD1 matching over 8 bases. CDR3: CSARSRTGRNYGYTF. CDR3 in DNA: TGCAGTGCTAGATCTCGGACAGGGCGTAACTATGGCTACACCTTC.